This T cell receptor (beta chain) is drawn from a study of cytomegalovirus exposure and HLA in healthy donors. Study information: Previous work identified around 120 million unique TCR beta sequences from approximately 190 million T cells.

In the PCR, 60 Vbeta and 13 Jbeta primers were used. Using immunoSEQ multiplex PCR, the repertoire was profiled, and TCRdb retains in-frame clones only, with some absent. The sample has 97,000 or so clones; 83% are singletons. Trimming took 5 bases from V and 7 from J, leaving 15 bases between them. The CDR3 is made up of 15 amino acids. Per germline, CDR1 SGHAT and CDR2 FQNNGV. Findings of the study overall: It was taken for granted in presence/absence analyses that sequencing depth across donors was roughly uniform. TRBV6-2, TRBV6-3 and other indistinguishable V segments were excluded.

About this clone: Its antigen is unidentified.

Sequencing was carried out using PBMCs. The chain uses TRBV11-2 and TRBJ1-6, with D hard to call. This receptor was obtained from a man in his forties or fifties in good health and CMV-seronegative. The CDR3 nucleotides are TGTGCCAGCAGCGCACTCATTGGGAGGAATTCACCCCTCCACTTT. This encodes CASSALIGRNSPLHF.